This T cell receptor beta chain is from a study of long-term antiretroviral therapy in people with HIV. The authors ran the immunoSEQ assay, v3.0, at survey level. It was 40,000-50,000 T-cell genomes per sample that sequencing targeted. Libraries were prepared by immunoSEQ multiplex PCR; TCRdb keeps only in-frame clonotypes and omits some of them. Altogether around 34,000 clones are present, about four fifths being singletons, with the ten largest covering roughly 3.5%. Each contributor possessed a minimum of one pre-ART and a minimum of two post-ART PBMC samples. Participants with HIV, all of them, were treated in the United States. This clone was detected only once. The germline CDR1 and CDR2 sequences are SGHVS and FQNEAQ. V lost 1 base to trimming and J lost 6 bases, with 7 bases between them. The CDR3 has 13 residues.

This specimen was unsorted PBMCs, taken 3 years after starting antiretroviral therapy. The chain uses TRBV7-8 and TRBJ2-4; no definite D call. The receptor was derived from a man aged 45 to 65 with HIV. CDR3 coding DNA: TGTGCCAGCAGCTTAGGGGCCCTAAACATTCAGTACTTC. This codes for CASSLGALNIQYF. Based on the CDR3 plus reference TRBV7-8 and TRBJ2-4, the full variable domain is GAGVSQSPRYKVAKRGQDVALRCDPISGHVSLFWYQQALGQGPEFLTYFQNEAQLDKSGLPSDRFFAERPEGSVSTLKIQRTQQEDSAVYLCASSLGALNIQYFGAGTRLSVL.